These T cell receptor beta chains were read from a single sample in a study of T cells in Graves' hyperthyroidism and ophthalmopathy. TCRdb itself ran the multiplex PCR reads through MiXCR, one entry per CDR3 protein. This sample has approximately 610,000 distinct CDR3 sequences; roughly 14% occur once, and the top ten carry 4.3%. The sequenced sample was blood. The receptors come from a woman in her thirties or forties with Graves' ophthalmopathy. Both conserved end residues are part of each CDR3. A D gene is named only where the DNA matches it firmly. A row's size may be missing; if present it is once, few, many or a size class.

d_gene	j_gene	abundance	v_gene	CDR3aa	CDR3nt
.	TRBJ1-1	.	TRBV18	CASSLIRGETEAFF	TGTGCCAGCTCGCTGATTAGAGGGGAGACTGAAGCTTTCTTT
.	TRBJ1-1	many	TRBV6-1	CASTGLTMNTEAFF	TGTGCCAGCACCGGACTTACAATGAACACTGAAGCTTTCTTT
TRBD1	TRBJ2-7	many	TRBV12-5	CAIPGTGVEQYF	TGTGCTATCCCGGGGACAGGGGTCGAGCAGTACTTC
TRBD2	TRBJ2-7	.	TRBV9	CASSVAGGDYEQYF	TGTGCCAGCAGCGTCGCGGGAGGGGACTACGAGCAGTACTTC
TRBD1	TRBJ2-7	many	TRBV5-1	CASSQPGQGNEQYF	TGCGCCAGCAGCCAACCGGGACAGGGTAACGAGCAGTACTTC
TRBD2	TRBJ2-7	.	TRBV20-1	CSAPQLDRGDEQYF	TGCAGTGCTCCCCAGTTGGACCGGGGGGACGAGCAGTACTTC
TRBD1	TRBJ1-5	many	TRBV28	CASSFGQGTEWEPQHF	TGTGCCAGCAGTTTTGGACAGGGCACGGAGTGGGAGCCCCAGCATTTT
TRBD2	TRBJ2-7	few	TRBV5-5	CASSTGGGSYEQYF	TGTGCCAGCAGCACGGGGGGGGGCTCCTACGAGCAGTACTTC
.	TRBJ2-7	many	TRBV7-2	CASSPWTAGPGEQYF	TGTGCCAGCAGCCCCTGGACAGCCGGTCCGGGGGAGCAGTACTTC
.	TRBJ2-5	.	TRBV29-1	CSADGGYQETQYF	TGCAGCGCCGACGGGGGCTACCAAGAGACCCAGTACTTC
TRBD2	TRBJ2-7	.	TRBV9	CASSFGLAAASEQYF	TGTGCCAGCAGCTTCGGACTAGCCGCGGCATCCGAGCAGTACTTC
.	TRBJ1-3	many	TRBV10-3	CAISGTDGSGNTIYF	TGTGCCATCAGTGGGACAGACGGCTCTGGAAACACCATATATTTT
TRBD2	TRBJ2-5	many	TRBV5-1	CASSLGTSGIKETQYF	TGCGCCAGCAGCCTCGGGACTAGCGGGATTAAGGAGACCCAGTACTTC
TRBD1	TRBJ1-1	.	TRBV6-2/TRBV6-3	CASSYQGARTEAFF	TGTGCCAGCAGTTACCAGGGGGCCAGAACTGAAGCTTTCTTT
.	TRBJ1-5	many	TRBV28	CASSLRPYSNQPQHF	TGTGCCAGCAGTTTAAGACCATATAGCAATCAGCCCCAGCATTTT
TRBD1	TRBJ1-6	many	TRBV28	CASSLYKGGNSPLHF	TGTGCCAGCAGTCTATATAAAGGGGGCAATTCACCCCTCCACTTT
.	TRBJ2-7	many	TRBV19	CASSIDRAGRHEQYF	TGTGCCAGTAGTATAGATCGGGCAGGGCGCCACGAGCAGTACTTC
.	TRBJ1-1	many	TRBV5-6	CASSLANPSGYPEAFF	TGTGCCAGCAGCTTGGCCAATCCCTCTGGTTACCCTGAAGCTTTCTTT
.	TRBJ1-1	many	TRBV20-1	CSALAAPGRFANTEAFF	TGCAGTGCCCTGGCGGCGCCAGGGAGGTTTGCGAACACTGAAGCTTTCTTT
.	TRBJ1-1	many	TRBV20-1	CSARERSRGNTEAFF	TGCAGTGCTAGAGAGCGATCCAGGGGGAACACTGAAGCTTTCTTT
TRBD2	TRBJ2-7	few	TRBV30	CAWTSGGSYEQYF	TGTGCCTGGACTTCGGGGGGGTCCTACGAGCAGTACTTC
TRBD2	TRBJ2-3	many	TRBV5-1	CASSPGSGRAQMQYF	TGCGCCAGCAGCCCAGGGAGCGGGAGGGCCCAAATGCAGTATTTT
.	TRBJ2-1	many	TRBV19	CASSMVRFDEQFF	TGTGCCAGTAGTATGGTCCGTTTTGATGAGCAGTTCTTC
TRBD1	TRBJ2-1	few	TRBV6-1	CASSGRQGQFF	TGTGCCAGCAGTGGGAGACAGGGACAGTTCTTC
.	TRBJ1-1	many	TRBV12-3/TRBV12-4	CASSSGTQAFF	TGTGCCAGCAGTTCCGGAACACAAGCTTTCTTT
.	TRBJ1-1	.	TRBV29-1	CSVAQGGAEAFF	TGCAGCGTTGCGCAGGGAGGCGCTGAAGCTTTCTTT
TRBD2	TRBJ2-7	.	TRBV6-2/TRBV6-3	CASSSPGTSGNPYEQYF	TGTGCCAGCAGTTCCCCTGGGACTAGCGGGAACCCCTACGAGCAGTACTTC
.	TRBJ2-5	many	TRBV30	CAWRMDGVGRETQYF	TGTGCCTGGAGGATGGATGGTGTGGGTCGGGAGACCCAGTACTTC
.	TRBJ2-5	many	TRBV5-1	CASSLTGLEETQYF	TGCGCCAGCAGCTTAACAGGGTTAGAAGAGACCCAGTACTTC
.	TRBJ2-7	medium-sized	TRBV6-5	CASRGTYEQYF	TGTGCCAGCAGGGGAACATACGAGCAGTACTTC
.	TRBJ1-2	many	TRBV7-9	CASSLAGQIYGYTF	TGTGCCAGCAGCTTAGCCGGACAGATCTATGGCTACACCTTC
TRBD2	TRBJ2-7	many	TRBV29-1	CSVLAGGPGNEQYF	TGCAGCGTCTTAGCGGGAGGGCCGGGTAACGAGCAGTACTTC
.	TRBJ1-2	few	TRBV7-9	CASSPYRVGYGYTF	TGTGCCAGCAGCCCATACAGGGTCGGCTATGGCTACACCTTC
.	TRBJ1-1	many	TRBV11-2	CASSVTFLRGRLNTEAFF	TGTGCCAGCAGCGTCACTTTCTTGCGCGGGAGATTGAACACTGAAGCTTTCTTT
TRBD1	TRBJ2-5	many	TRBV6-1	CASSESWGQGAYETQYF	TGTGCCAGCAGCGAATCTTGGGGGCAGGGGGCGTACGAGACCCAGTACTTC
TRBD1	TRBJ1-1	.	TRBV12-3/TRBV12-4	CASSFPGGTGSNTEAFF	TGTGCCAGCAGTTTTCCCGGCGGGACAGGATCGAACACTGAAGCTTTCTTT
.	TRBJ2-7	.	TRBV30	CAWSLGTSYEQYF	TGTGCCTGGAGTCTCGGTACTTCCTACGAGCAGTACTTC
.	TRBJ2-6	.	TRBV5-1	CASSQTVGGGANVLTF	TGCGCCAGCAGCCAAACTGTGGGTGGTGGGGCCAACGTCCTGACTTTC
.	TRBJ2-3	few	TRBV6-1	CASSTGYYTDTQYF	TGTGCCAGCAGCACAGGCTACTACACAGATACGCAGTATTTT
TRBD1	TRBJ2-7	many	TRBV6-1	CASGKGQESSYEQYF	TGTGCCAGCGGAAAGGGACAGGAGAGCTCCTACGAGCAGTACTTC
.	TRBJ2-7	many	TRBV12-3/TRBV12-4	CASSFGDLHYEQYF	TGTGCCAGCAGTTTTGGGGACCTCCACTACGAGCAGTACTTC
TRBD2	TRBJ2-7	many	TRBV28	CASKPSGGYEQYF	TGTGCCAGCAAGCCTAGCGGGGGCTACGAGCAGTACTTC
.	TRBJ1-5	many	TRBV11-2	CASSLDRASNQPQHF	TGTGCCAGCAGCTTAGACAGGGCTAGCAATCAGCCCCAGCATTTT
TRBD1	TRBJ1-1	many	TRBV7-9	CASSLQGVESTEAFF	TGTGCCAGCAGCCTGCAGGGGGTAGAGAGCACTGAAGCTTTCTTT
.	TRBJ1-2	many	TRBV2	CASSVVFGYGYTF	TGTGCCAGCAGTGTGGTTTTCGGCTATGGCTACACCTTC
.	TRBJ1-5	few	TRBV28	CASGVGRPLQPQHF	TGTGCCAGCGGGGTAGGGAGGCCCCTTCAGCCCCAGCATTTT
TRBD1	TRBJ1-5	many	TRBV30	CACSTGGNQPQHF	TGTGCCTGCTCCACAGGGGGCAATCAGCCCCAGCATTTT
.	TRBJ1-1	.	TRBV29-1	CSTGVGYTEAFF	TGCAGCACCGGGGTGGGGTACACTGAAGCTTTCTTT
TRBD2	TRBJ2-7	many	TRBV12-3/TRBV12-4	CASRARGGTSSYEQYF	TGTGCCAGCAGAGCCCGGGGGGGTACGAGCTCCTACGAGCAGTACTTC
.	TRBJ2-7	many	TRBV28	CASSFAPGPLAYEQYF	TGTGCCAGCAGTTTTGCCCCGGGACCCCTTGCCTACGAGCAGTACTTC
.	TRBJ2-7	.	TRBV24-1	CATSMGVEQYF	TGTGCCACCAGTATGGGGGTCGAGCAGTACTTC
.	TRBJ1-5	many	TRBV2	CASSEADTYNQPQHF	TGTGCCAGCAGTGAGGCGGACACTTACAATCAGCCCCAGCATTTT
.	TRBJ2-7	.	TRBV6-1	CASSRLRRYEQYF	TGTGCCAGCAGCCGGCTGAGGAGGTACGAGCAGTACTTC
TRBD1	TRBJ2-2	many	TRBV2	CASKRQGASGELFF	TGTGCCAGCAAAAGACAGGGGGCGTCCGGGGAGCTGTTTTTT
.	TRBJ1-6	many	TRBV28	CASSPTPPPPLHF	TGTGCCAGCAGTCCTACGCCCCCGCCACCCCTCCACTTT
TRBD1	TRBJ1-6	.	TRBV6-1	CASSGTGESPLHF	TGTGCCAGCAGTGGGACAGGGGAGTCACCCCTCCACTTT